This TCR beta chain was retrieved from a study of T-cell reconstitution after alpha-beta-depleted transplantation in children. The study, taken as a whole, reports: Surviving thymic progenitors and recipient T cells were the source of high TCRbeta diversity at day 60 in some patients. Several hundred graft clones that had expanded were reportedly the source of alpha-beta T cells about two months after transplant. Newly produced T cells mostly provided counts and TCRbeta diversity after one year, as hyperexpanded clones declined.

As concerns this clonotype: Its antigen is currently unknown.

Using unique molecular identifiers, the investigators prepared the TCRbeta library. TCRdb reprocessed the PCR reads via MiXCR and lists one record per CDR3 protein. This sample has 98,000 or so distinct CDR3 sequences, with approximately 6.9% found just once. The sequence was collected from a male patient between 2 and 10 years old who had a stem cell transplant for acute lymphoblastic leukemia, so the T cells may come from the graft donor. The sequencing used PBMCs, mostly from graft donor cells, collected 360 days after TCRalphabeta/CD19-depleted stem cell transplant.

The CDR3 is CASSQDFLIARPYEQYF. The CDR3 DNA reads as TGCGCCAGCAGCCAAGATTTCTTGATAGCGCGACCCTACGAGCAGTACTTC. This rearrangement joins TRBV4-3 to TRBJ2-7; TRBD2 might be the D (5 bases). Trimming took off 0 bases at V and 2 bases at J, with 17 bases between the two ends. CDR1 and CDR2 (germline): LGHNA, YSLEER. The CDR3 runs to 17 residues.